The rows below give T cell receptor beta chains drawn from one sample of a study of blood T cell repertoires in COVID-19. The method was immunoSEQ multiplex PCR; TCRdb's version includes in-frame clones alone and lacks a portion of them. The table has almost 95,000 clones, around 82% seen once. Material: peripheral blood. These receptor sequences come from a man aged 55-75 years with acute or convalescent COVID-19. Each CDR3 is given with its conserved first and last residue. A D gene is named only where the DNA matches it firmly. Where a row states a size, it is once, few, many or the class of an expanded clone; other rows omit it.

TRBV6-6	.	.	TRBJ1-2	CASSRTSRGDYGYTF	TGTGCCAGCAGTAGGACGAGCAGGGGTGACTATGGCTACACCTTC
TRBV19	.	.	TRBJ1-3	CASKGHHSSGNTIYF	TGTGCCAGTAAGGGACACCACAGCTCTGGAAACACCATATATTTT
TRBV7-2	.	.	TRBJ1-4	CASSLWSGQEREKLFF	TGTGCCAGCAGCTTATGGTCAGGGCAGGAAAGAGAAAAACTGTTTTTT
TRBV6-1	.	TRBD1	TRBJ1-5	CASSEWDRGGGNQPQHF	TGTGCCAGCAGCGAATGGGACAGGGGTGGCGGCAATCAGCCCCAGCATTTT
TRBV6-2/TRBV6-3	.	TRBD2	TRBJ2-7	CASSYKGPRGDYEQYF	TGTGCCAGCAGTTACAAAGGCCCCCGGGGGGACTACGAGCAGTACTTC
TRBV10-3	few	.	TRBJ1-5	CAISEEGGGQPQHF	TGTGCCATCAGTGAGGAGGGAGGCGGTCAGCCCCAGCATTTT
TRBV3-1/TRBV3-2	.	TRBD1	TRBJ1-4	CASRLTDRVNEKLFF	TGTGCCAGCAGACTTACCGACAGGGTAAATGAAAAACTGTTTTTT
TRBV2	.	TRBD1	TRBJ2-7	CASSLDRGYYEQYF	TGTGCCAGCAGTCTAGACAGGGGCTACTACGAGCAGTACTTC
TRBV9	many	.	TRBJ1-6	CASSSDWGLSPLHF	TGTGCCAGCAGCTCAGACTGGGGGCTGTCACCCCTCCACTTT
TRBV6-5	.	.	TRBJ2-1	CASSPPGHKRNEQFF	TGTGCCAGCAGTCCACCGGGACACAAACGCAATGAGCAGTTCTTC
TRBV9	once	TRBD1	TRBJ1-2	CASSAGDSNYGYTF	TGTGCCAGCAGCGCGGGGGACAGTAACTATGGCTACACCTTC
TRBV5-4	.	TRBD1	TRBJ1-4	CASSLSRGHEKLFF	TGTGCCAGCAGCTTGAGCAGGGGGCATGAAAAACTGTTTTTT
TRBV7-8	.	TRBD2	TRBJ2-7	CASSLRTSGGSYEQYF	TGTGCCAGCAGCCTAAGGACTAGCGGGGGCTCCTACGAGCAGTACTTC
TRBV6-5	.	.	TRBJ1-2	CATYVRASNYGYTF	TGTGCCACCTACGTCAGGGCCTCCAACTATGGCTACACCTTC
TRBV7-9	.	.	TRBJ2-1	CASSRLIQVDEQFF	TGTGCCAGCAGCCGACTTATACAGGTGGATGAGCAGTTCTTC
TRBV27	.	.	TRBJ1-1	CASSIEQDTEAFF	TGTGCCAGCAGTATAGAGCAGGACACTGAAGCTTTCTTT
TRBV6-5	few	.	TRBJ1-4	CASSHEAGEKLFF	TGTGCCAGCAGCCACGAGGCGGGAGAAAAACTGTTTTTT
TRBV21-1	few	.	TRBJ1-2	CASSNRQGARRGYTF	TGTGCCAGCAGCAATCGACAGGGGGCAAGGCGGGGCTACACCTTC
TRBV10-3	.	TRBD2	TRBJ2-5	CATGLAGGETQYF	TGTGCCACTGGACTAGCGGGAGGGGAGACCCAGTACTTC
TRBV6-5	once	.	TRBJ1-5	CASSYSWSGQPQHF	TGTGCCAGCAGTTACTCGTGGTCAGGGCAGCCCCAGCATTTT
TRBV28	.	.	TRBJ1-2	CASSLSPPLLLGGNYGYTF	TGTGCCAGCAGTTTATCCCCTCCTCTACTACTTGGGGGCAACTATGGCTACACCTTC
TRBV7-3	.	.	TRBJ2-2	CASSQYTGELFF	TGTGCCAGCAGCCAATACACCGGGGAGCTGTTTTTT
TRBV5-1	.	TRBD1	TRBJ2-1	CASSLQSGTGDNEQFF	TGCGCCAGCAGCCTACAATCCGGGACAGGGGATAATGAGCAGTTCTTC
TRBV19	.	.	TRBJ1-6	CASRRVEIYNSPLHF	TGTGCCAGTAGGAGGGTGGAAATTTATAATTCACCCCTCCACTTT
TRBV4-3	few	.	TRBJ2-3	CASSQDPTIGRTDTQYF	TGCGCCAGCAGCCAAGACCCGACTATCGGACGCACAGATACGCAGTATTTT
TRBV19	once	TRBD1	TRBJ1-2	CASREGTGRSGGYTF	TGTGCCAGTAGGGAAGGGACAGGCCGGAGCGGTGGCTACACCTTC
TRBV12-3/TRBV12-4	.	.	TRBJ1-2	CASSLGRNYGYTF	TGTGCCAGCAGTTTAGGCAGGAACTATGGCTACACCTTC
TRBV23-1	.	TRBD1	TRBJ2-2	CASSHHRGQVGTGELFF	TGCGCCAGCAGTCACCACAGGGGGCAAGTGGGCACCGGGGAGCTGTTTTTT
TRBV18	.	TRBD1	TRBJ1-4	CASSPTGEGEKLFF	TGTGCCAGCTCCCCGACAGGGGAGGGTGAAAAACTGTTTTTT
TRBV4-3	.	TRBD2	TRBJ2-1	CASSPGTSFGNEQFF	TGCGCCAGCAGCCCCGGGACTAGCTTCGGAAATGAGCAGTTCTTC
TRBV19	once	.	TRBJ1-6	CASSINFNSPLHF	TGTGCCAGTAGTATAAACTTTAATTCACCCCTCCACTTT
TRBV4-2	.	.	TRBJ2-7	CASSQGATSYEQYF	TGTGCCAGCAGCCAGGGGGCTACCTCCTACGAGCAGTACTTC
TRBV30	.	.	TRBJ1-1	CAWSVLTEAFF	TGTGCCTGGAGTGTACTTACTGAAGCTTTCTTT
TRBV7-6	.	.	TRBJ1-1	CASSSLENTEAFF	TGTGCCAGCAGCTCTTTAGAGAACACTGAAGCTTTCTTT
TRBV12-3/TRBV12-4	.	.	TRBJ1-2	CASSYRGNYGYTF	TGTGCCAGCAGTTATCGAGGGAACTATGGCTACACCTTC
TRBV5-6	.	.	TRBJ1-3	CASSLAGENTIYF	TGTGCCAGCAGCTTGGCCGGAGAAAACACCATATATTTT
TRBV18	.	.	TRBJ1-2	CASSPEGSYGYTF	TGTGCCAGCTCACCAGAGGGCAGCTATGGCTACACCTTC
TRBV6-5	.	.	TRBJ1-6	CASRYSNSPLHF	TGTGCCAGCAGGTACAGCAATTCACCCCTCCACTTT
TRBV6-2/TRBV6-3	.	.	TRBJ1-2	CASSPHKGYTF	TGTGCCAGCAGCCCACATAAGGGCTACACCTTC
TRBV6-6	once	.	TRBJ2-5	CASGRGETQYF	TGTGCCAGCGGACGGGGAGAGACCCAGTACTTC
TRBV6-2/TRBV6-3	.	.	TRBJ1-2	CASSYLGRDGDYGYTF	TGTGCCAGCAGTTACTTGGGCAGAGACGGTGACTATGGCTACACCTTC
TRBV6-5	few	TRBD1	TRBJ1-1	CASSYSWTGNTEAFF	TGTGCCAGCAGTTACTCGTGGACAGGCAACACTGAAGCTTTCTTT
TRBV24-1	.	.	TRBJ1-6	CATSGRDSPLHF	TGTGCCACCAGTGGTCGGGATTCACCCCTCCACTTT
TRBV19	few	TRBD1	TRBJ1-2	CASSIRDRVGYTF	TGTGCCAGTAGTATACGGGACAGGGTTGGCTACACCTTC
TRBV21-1	.	.	TRBJ1-2	CASSTPPRRGGLEGYTF	TGTGCCAGCAGCACCCCCCCCCGGAGGGGAGGTTTAGAGGGCTACACCTTC
TRBV5-8	.	TRBD1	TRBJ1-5	CASSPGQGAKPNQPQHF	TGTGCCAGCAGCCCCGGACAGGGGGCTAAACCTAATCAGCCCCAGCATTTT
TRBV3-1/TRBV3-2	.	.	TRBJ1-5	CASSQGAGFVHF	TGTGCCAGCAGCCAAGGGGCAGGGTTTGTGCATTTT
TRBV11-3	few	.	TRBJ1-1	CASSSGDSMNTEAFF	TGTGCCAGCAGCTCCGGGGATTCCATGAACACTGAAGCTTTCTTT
TRBV28	.	.	TRBJ2-7	CASTGQDYEQYF	TGTGCCAGCACTGGGCAGGACTACGAGCAGTACTTC
TRBV4-1	.	.	TRBJ2-5	CASSQTYGVYQETQYF	TGCGCCAGCAGCCAGACCTACGGGGTCTACCAAGAGACCCAGTACTTC
TRBV6-5	.	.	TRBJ1-2	CASRADRSLNYGYTF	TGTGCCAGCAGGGCTGACAGATCACTAAACTATGGCTACACCTTC
TRBV3-1/TRBV3-2	once	.	TRBJ2-6	CASSHTPDIGRPDWTGANVLTF	TGTGCCAGCAGCCACACACCAGACATAGGTAGGCCGGACTGGACTGGGGCCAACGTCCTGACTTTC
TRBV7-9	.	.	TRBJ2-3	CASSLDRSTDTQYF	TGTGCCAGCAGCTTAGACAGGTCGACAGATACGCAGTATTTT
TRBV7-3	.	TRBD2	TRBJ2-2	CASSSGTSGNTGELFF	TGTGCCAGCAGCTCTGGGACTAGTGGGAACACCGGGGAGCTGTTTTTT
TRBV10-1	once	.	TRBJ1-5	CASSESAAGQPQHF	TGCGCCAGCAGTGAATCGGCAGCCGGGCAGCCCCAGCATTTT
TRBV5-1	.	TRBD1	TRBJ1-1	CASSLGTGGADTEAFF	TGCGCCAGCAGCTTGGGGACAGGGGGCGCAGATACTGAAGCTTTCTTT
TRBV9	.	.	TRBJ2-1	CASSVDPRSNEQFF	TGTGCCAGCAGCGTAGATCCCCGTAGCAATGAGCAGTTCTTC
TRBV2	.	.	TRBJ1-2	CASRHEGYTF	TGTGCCAGCAGGCATGAGGGCTACACCTTC
TRBV27	few	TRBD1	TRBJ2-1	CASSYTGGFNEQFF	TGTGCCAGCAGTTACACAGGGGGCTTTAATGAGCAGTTCTTC
TRBV9	.	.	TRBJ2-3	CASSVVGGPQDTQYF	TGTGCCAGCAGCGTTGTGGGGGGGCCCCAAGATACGCAGTATTTT